The 21 T cell receptor beta chains presented below share a single source sample, sequenced in a study of T cell clonotyping in hematopoietic cell transplantation. Generated by immunoSEQ multiplex PCR, the TCRdb table keeps only in-frame clones and is missing some. The sample comprises under 30,000 clones, 80% to 95% of which are singletons, and roughly 10% rests with the top ten. This sample comprised PBMCs, obtained 100 days after allogeneic stem cell transplant. These receptors were collected from a female patient aged 45-65 years who had an allogeneic stem cell transplant from a related donor, so the T cells may come from the graft donor. Some clones in this sample may be carry-over from other donors' samples.

This chain uses TRBV5-6 with TRBJ2-3; TRBD2 matches at 9 bases. The germline CDR1 and CDR2 sequences are SGHDT and YYEEEE. The CDR3 runs to 16 residues. V was pared by 1 base and J by 15 bases, with 18 bases of the junction left unmatched. The CDR3 coding sequence is TGTGCCAGCAGCTTGACCGCAAAAGGCAAGCGGGGGGACTCCTATTTT. Translation gives CASSLTAKGKRGDSYF.

The chain is built from TRBV5-1 and TRBJ2-3, with D perhaps TRBD2 (6 bases). The CDR3 has 14 residues. V lost 4 bases and J lost 0, with 9 bases in between. Germline CDR1 reads SGHRS; CDR2 reads YFSETQ. In DNA, the CDR3 is TGCGCCAGCAGCAAGGGGACTAGCACAGATACGCAGTATTTT. Translation: CASSKGTSTDTQYF.

This clone was detected once. V gene TRBV9 combines with J gene TRBJ2-1; 11 nucleotides agree with TRBD2. The CDR3 length is 14 residues. Trimming removed 3 bases from V and 9 bases from J; junction bases left unmatched: 5. The germline V gene encodes CDR1 SGDLS and CDR2 YYNGEE. The CDR3 nucleotides read TGTGCCAGCAGCGACGGGACTAGCGGAGGTGAGCAGTTCTTC. Translation gives CASSDGTSGGEQFF.

This clone came up once. The J gene is TRBJ1-2, the V gene TRBV15; D not certain. The CDR3 consists of 12 residues. Between the trimmed V and J ends, which lost 0 bases and 7 bases, there was a span of 6 bases. The germline V gene has CDR1 LNHNV and CDR2 YYDKDF (reference sequence). The CDR3 DNA follows: TGTGCCACCAGCAGAGATTTCGGTGGCTACACCTTC. This translates into CATSRDFGGYTF.

The V gene is TRBV19, the J gene TRBJ2-7; weak D call: TRBD2 (6 bases). Germline V gene data show CDR1 as LNHDA and CDR2 as SQIVND (reference sequence). The CDR3 is made up of 16 amino acids. V lost 5 bases and J lost 0, with 17 bases in between. The CDR3 nucleotides read TGTGCCAGTAGTGCCCTCGGTGGGAGGAGCTCCTACGAGCAGTACTTC. It codes for CASSALGGRSSYEQYF.

This chain connects TRBV5-1 to TRBJ2-7; D unclear. This CDR3 comprises 13 residues. V was pared by 4 bases and J by 6 bases, with 14 bases between. The germline V gene encodes CDR1 SGHRS and CDR2 YFSETQ. CDR3 loop: CASSLDLSGEQYF. The CDR3 nucleotides are TGCGCCAGCAGCCTCGATCTCTCGGGCGAGCAGTACTTC. Looking up the rest from reference TRBV5-1 and TRBJ2-7 gives the full variable domain: KAGVTQTPRYLIKTRGQQVTLSCSPISGHRSVSWYQQTPGQGLQFLFEYFSETQRNKGNFPGRFSGRQFSNSRSEMNVSTLELGDSALYLCASSLDLSGEQYFGPGTRLTVT.

This sequence joins TRBV5-1 and TRBJ2-1, with D perhaps being TRBD1 or TRBD2 (5 bases each). The CDR3 loop spans 14 amino acids. Germline V lookup: CDR1 SGHRS, CDR2 YFSETQ. Deletions cut 4 bases from V and 4 bases from J, with 12 bases between. The CDR3 sequence: CASSRGPTYNEQFF. DNA for the CDR3: TGCGCCAGCAGCCGGGGCCCCACTTACAATGAGCAGTTCTTC.

Only one count was recorded for this clone. V usage is TRBV18 and J usage is TRBJ1-3; unclear D gene. Germline V gives CDR1 KGHSH, CDR2 LQKENI. The CDR3 loop spans 16 amino acids. Trimming took off 2 bases at V and 0 bases at J, with 11 bases between the two ends. The CDR3 bases are TGTGCCAGCTCACCATCTCCAGGCCGCTCTGGAAACACCATATATTTT. It is translated as CASSPSPGRSGNTIYF.

This clone was counted a single time. V and J are TRBV6-5 and TRBJ2-1; weak D call: TRBD2 (6 bases). CDR1 is MNHEY and CDR2 is SVGAGI in the germline V gene. The CDR3 contains 15 residues. Trimming took off 5 bases at V and 3 bases at J, with 14 bases between the two ends. The chain's CDR3 is CASSGRGLNYNEQFF. CDR3 DNA: TGTGCCAGCAGTGGGCGCGGACTAAACTACAATGAGCAGTTCTTC.

CDR3 nucleotide sequence: TGTGCCTGGAGTGCCCCGAACACCGGGGAGCTGTTTTTT. Its protein is CAWSAPNTGELFF. The rearrangement uses TRBV30 and TRBJ2-2; the D is unclear. V was shortened by 1 base and J by 0 bases, with 3 bases between the two germline ends. The CDR3 runs 13 residues. Looked up from germline, CDR1 is GTSNPN and CDR2 is SVGIG (reference sequence).

The V gene is TRBV5-1, the J gene TRBJ2-1; D ambiguous. The V end lost 2 bases, the J end lost 7 bases, and 7 bases lay between the germline ends. The CDR3 loop spans 12 amino acids. Germline CDR1 reads SGHRS; CDR2 reads YFSETQ. This CDR3 is CASSFEGNEQFF. DNA for the CDR3: TGCGCCAGCAGCTTTGAAGGGAATGAGCAGTTCTTC. Drawing the rest from reference TRBV5-1 and TRBJ2-1, the complete variable domain is KAGVTQTPRYLIKTRGQQVTLSCSPISGHRSVSWYQQTPGQGLQFLFEYFSETQRNKGNFPGRFSGRQFSNSRSEMNVSTLELGDSALYLCASSFEGNEQFFGPGTRLTVL.

J is TRBJ1-2 and V is TRBV2; D possibly corresponds to TRBD1 (5 bases). The length of the CDR3 is 14 residues. Germline V CDR1 and CDR2: SNHLY, FYNNEI. The V end was cut by 5 bases, the J end by 11 bases, with 21 bases between. The CDR3 protein is CASSRVQNFGGYTF. The DNA for the CDR3 is TGTGCCAGCAGTCGTGTACAGAACTTTGGGGGGTACACCTTC.

V and J are TRBV2 and TRBJ2-5; TRBD2 is a possible D gene (6 bases). Trimming left V 5 bases short and J 1 base short, with 8 bases between. The CDR3 is 13 residues long. Germline V gene data show CDR1 as SNHLY and CDR2 as FYNNEI. In DNA form, the CDR3 reads TGTGCCAGCAGTCCGGGACTCCAAGAGACCCAGTACTTC. Amino acid sequence: CASSPGLQETQYF.

The genes are TRBV11-2 and TRBJ1-6; D uncertain. Looked up from germline, CDR1 is SGHAT and CDR2 is FQNNGV. V was pared by 1 base and J by 5 bases, with 6 bases between. The CDR3 covers 14 residues. CDR3 sequence: CASSLGQNNSPLHF. The CDR3 bases are TGTGCCAGCAGCTTAGGCCAAAATAATTCACCCCTCCACTTT.

V and J are TRBV5-6 and TRBJ2-2; D not certain. V gave up 4 bases and J gave up 3 bases, with 13 bases separating them. CDR1 and CDR2 from the germline V gene are SGHDT and YYEEEE. The CDR3 is made up of 15 amino acids. CDR3 in amino acids: CASSPPHWDTGELFF. For the CDR3, the DNA is TGTGCCAGCAGCCCTCCCCATTGGGACACCGGGGAGCTGTTTTTT. Drawing the rest from reference TRBV5-6 and TRBJ2-2, the complete variable domain is DAGVTQSPTHLIKTRGQQVTLRCSPKSGHDTVSWYQQALGQGPQFIFQYYEEEERQRGNFPDRFSGHQFPNYSSELNVNALLLGDSALYLCASSPPHWDTGELFFGEGSRLTVL.

The chain recombines TRBV27 with TRBJ2-3, with 8 bases identical to TRBD1. This CDR3 has 20 amino acids. Germline values: CDR1 MNHEY, CDR2 SMNVEV (reference sequence). The V segment lost 7 bases and the J segment 0 bases; nucleotides outside the gene matches: 21. The chain's CDR3 is CASNSRTGILFPTSTDTQYF. The CDR3 nucleotides are TGTGCCAGCAACTCCCGGACAGGGATACTCTTCCCAACTAGCACAGATACGCAGTATTTT.

The chain joins TRBV30 to TRBJ1-4, with 10 bases identical to TRBD1. This CDR3 contains 14 residues. V lost 8 bases, J lost 7 bases, and 10 bases stayed unmatched. Germline loops: CDR1 GTSNPN, CDR2 SVGIG (reference sequence). CDR3 in DNA: TGTGCCCGTTCGACAGGGGGCGTCGGTGAAAAACTGTTTTTT. It yields the protein CARSTGGVGEKLFF. Variable domain in full (rest from reference TRBV30 and TRBJ1-4): SQTIHQWPATLVQPVGSPLSLECTVEGTSNPNLYWYRQAAGRGLQLLFYSVGIGQISSEVPQNLSASRPQDRQFILSSKKLLLSDSGFYLCARSTGGVGEKLFFGSGTQLSVL.

The chain carries TRBV5-6 and TRBJ2-3; TRBD2 agrees at 11 bases. The CDR3 covers 16 residues. Germline CDR1 is SGHDT and CDR2 is YYEEEE. V gave up 2 bases and J gave up 5 bases; unmatched junction bases: 7. The CDR3 spells CASSFLSGGAKDTQYF. CDR3 DNA: TGTGCCAGCAGCTTCCTTAGCGGGGGGGCCAAAGATACGCAGTATTTT.

V usage is TRBV20-1 and J usage is TRBJ2-7, with D unclear. Trimming removed 4 bases at V and 1 base at J, with 5 bases between. The CDR3 has 11 residues. Germline V gives CDR1 DFQATT, CDR2 SNEGSKA (reference sequence). CDR3 in amino acids: CSATRSYEQYF. The CDR3 bases are TGCAGTGCTACTAGATCCTACGAGCAGTACTTC.

The rearrangement links TRBV28 to TRBJ1-2, with 11 bases lining up with TRBD1. This CDR3 region has 14 residues. With V trimmed by 5 bases and J by 12 bases, 11 bases remained unmatched. The germline gives CDR1 MDHEN, CDR2 SYDVKM. As DNA, the CDR3 is TGTGCCAGCAGTACACCCGGGACAGGGGGGAGGAACACCTTC. It yields the protein CASSTPGTGGRNTF.

This clone was seen a handful of times. This chain joins TRBV11-1 and TRBJ1-1; 7 positions match TRBD1. Germline trimming cut 7 bases from V and 2 bases from J; bases unmatched to any gene: 10. CDR1 and CDR2 (germline): SGHAT, FQDESV (reference sequence). The CDR3 loop spans 15 amino acids. The CDR3 DNA sequence: TGTGCCAGCACCCCCTACAGGGGCCCTAACACTGAAGCTTTCTTT. As protein: CASTPYRGPNTEAFF.